The next 21 T cell receptor beta chains were all read from a single sample in a study of shared clonotypes between healthy human individuals (dated by TCRdb to about 2020). Receptor libraries were prepared by the immunoSEQ multiplex PCR assay. TCRdb mirrors the immuneACCESS table, restricted to in-frame sequences. Some clones are absent from its copies; in checked studies, under half trace to an unresolved V gene, and the reason for the others is unknown. The sample table holds 450,000 to 600,000 clones, of which 79% were seen once. The top ten clonotypes cover around 12% of the sample. Material for sequencing was PBMCs. These receptors all stem from a woman aged 40-49 years in good health. Some clones in this sample may be carry-over from other donors' samples.

The chain couples TRBV4-1 to TRBJ2-1; 10 bases are a match to TRBD2. V gave up 1 base and J gave up 3 bases; unmatched junction bases: 3. The CDR3 totals 16 residues. Germline CDR1 MGHRA, CDR2 YSYEKL. DNA of the CDR3: TGCGCCAGCAGCCAAGGAGCGGGAGGGTACTACAATGAGCAGTTCTTC. Protein sequence: CASSQGAGGYYNEQFF.

In its sample, this clone was seen once. This chain uses TRBV5-1 with TRBJ1-1; 8 bases agree with TRBD1. Germline V CDR1 and CDR2: SGHRS, YFSETQ. The CDR3 length is 14 residues. The V segment lost 4 bases and the J segment 5 bases; nucleotides outside the gene matches: 7. DNA for the CDR3: TGCGCCAGCAGCACACAGGGGGGCGGGACTGAAGCTTTCTTT. Translating gives CASSTQGGGTEAFF.

The rearrangement links TRBV10-3 to TRBJ1-3, with TRBD1 matching over 9 bases. The J segment lost 2 bases and the V segment lost 2 bases, leaving 4 bases of the junction unmatched. The V gene's germline CDR1 is ENHRY and CDR2 SYGVKD. CDR3 length: 16 residues. This CDR3 reads CAISEPGQGTGNTIYF. The CDR3 region has the DNA TGTGCCATCAGTGAGCCGGGACAGGGCACTGGAAACACCATATATTTT.

This chain uses TRBV15 with TRBJ1-5; tentative D call: TRBD1 (5 bases). Germline V lookup: CDR1 LNHNV, CDR2 YYDKDF (reference sequence). V was pared by 8 bases and J by 0 bases, with 11 bases between. This CDR3 contains 14 residues. This CDR3 reads CATGGGYSNQPQHF. CDR3 DNA: TGTGCCACCGGGGGGGGTTATAGCAATCAGCCCCAGCATTTT.

At least ten counts were recorded for this clone. The chain combines TRBV15 with TRBJ2-5; no firm D call. The CDR3 has 12 residues. V was cut by 0 bases and J by 3 bases, with 2 bases left in between. CDR1 and CDR2 from the germline V gene are LNHNV and YYDKDF (reference sequence). The CDR3 protein is CATSREEETQYF. The CDR3 DNA reads as TGTGCCACCAGCAGAGAGGAAGAGACCCAGTACTTC.

V and J are TRBV5-5 and TRBJ1-5; D perhaps matches TRBD1 (5 bases). V shed 3 bases and J shed 4 bases, with 11 bases lying between them. Germline assignment: CDR1 SGHKS and CDR2 YYEKEE (reference sequence). The CDR3 contains 14 residues. CDR3 loop: CASSSFGANQPQHF. In DNA form, the CDR3 reads TGTGCCAGCAGCTCCTTTGGGGCGAATCAGCCCCAGCATTTT. Full variable domain (remainder filled in from reference TRBV5-5 and TRBJ1-5): DAGVTQSPTHLIKTRGQQVTLRCSPISGHKSVSWYQQVLGQGPQFIFQYYEKEERGRGNFPDRFSARQFPNYSSELNVNALLLGDSALYLCASSSFGANQPQHFGDGTRLSIL.

V is TRBV5-1 and J is TRBJ2-5, with D possibly being TRBD1 (5 bases). The germline gives CDR1 SGHRS, CDR2 YFSETQ. The CDR3 has 12 residues. Trimming removed 3 bases at V and 4 bases at J, with 7 bases between. CDR3 sequence (DNA): TGCGCCAGCAGCTCAACAGGAGAGACCCAGTACTTC. It encodes CASSSTGETQYF.

This clone turned up a few times. The chain has TRBV5-1 and TRBJ2-7; D unresolved. Germline V gene data show CDR1 as SGHRS and CDR2 as YFSETQ. V lost 3 bases, J lost 2 bases, and 3 bases lay in between. This CDR3 comprises 11 residues. The CDR3 here is CASSSTYEQYF. The CDR3 DNA follows: TGCGCCAGCAGCTCAACCTACGAGCAGTACTTC.

The chain links TRBV11-2 to TRBJ1-4; TRBD1 agrees at 11 bases. Germline V gene data show CDR1 as SGHAT and CDR2 as FQNNGV. V lost 3 bases to trimming and J lost 4 bases; unmatched junction nucleotides: 10. This CDR3 region has 18 residues. The CDR3 bases are TGTGCCAGCAGCTTGGGACAGGGGGGAGGTCGAGGTAATGAAAAACTGTTTTTT. It yields the protein CASSLGQGGGRGNEKLFF.

The gene calls are TRBV7-8 and TRBJ2-2; 10 bases fit TRBD2. The CDR3 is 16 amino acids. The V gene's germline CDR1 is SGHVS and CDR2 FQNEAQ. Unmatched junction bases numbered 2, after V lost 2 bases and J lost 2 bases. CDR3 in DNA: TGTGCCAGCAGCTTACTAGCGGGAGCTAACACCGGGGAGCTGTTTTTT. Encoded protein: CASSLLAGANTGELFF. Together with reference TRBV7-8 and TRBJ2-2, the CDR3 gives the full variable domain: GAGVSQSPRYKVAKRGQDVALRCDPISGHVSLFWYQQALGQGPEFLTYFQNEAQLDKSGLPSDRFFAERPEGSVSTLKIQRTQQEDSAVYLCASSLLAGANTGELFFGEGSRLTVL.

The chain is built from TRBV11-2 and TRBJ2-1, with 14 nucleotides matching TRBD2. In germline, CDR1 is SGHAT, CDR2 FQNNGV. The CDR3 totals 15 residues. Unmatched junction bases numbered 8, after V lost 7 bases and J lost 9 bases. CDR3 DNA sequence: TGTGCCAGCACTCAAGGACTAGCGGGAGGCGGTGAGCAGTTCTTC. Translating gives CASTQGLAGGGEQFF.

The chain carries TRBV28 and TRBJ1-5; D call uncertain. The CDR3 loop spans 14 amino acids. The germline V gene has CDR1 MDHEN and CDR2 SYDVKM. With 3 bases removed from V and 0 bases from J, the gap between germline ends came to 6 bases. CDR3: CASSLGHSNQPQHF. For the CDR3, the DNA is TGTGCCAGCAGTTTGGGCCATAGCAATCAGCCCCAGCATTTT.

The chain carries TRBV11-2 and TRBJ1-3; D unclear. Germline V lookup: CDR1 SGHAT, CDR2 FQNNGV. Trimming cost V 3 bases and J 0 bases, with 9 bases left between them. This CDR3 comprises 15 residues. In DNA, the CDR3 is TGTGCCAGCAGCTTCGGGCCAGCCTCTGGAAACACCATATATTTT. The encoded protein is CASSFGPASGNTIYF.

This chain connects TRBV5-1 to TRBJ2-1; no clear D. Trimming took off 4 bases at V and 0 bases at J, with 8 bases between the two ends. Germline values: CDR1 SGHRS, CDR2 YFSETQ. The CDR3 contains 14 residues. The CDR3 region is CASSAGSSYNEQFF. CDR3 DNA: TGCGCCAGCAGCGCCGGGTCCTCCTACAATGAGCAGTTCTTC.

This clone turned up a few times. The chain combines TRBV10-2 with TRBJ1-2; 11 nucleotides agree with TRBD1. Trimming removed 1 base from V and 3 bases from J; junction bases left unmatched: 1. CDR1 is WSHSY, CDR2 SAAADI, per germline. The CDR3 is 15 amino acids. DNA for the CDR3: TGCGCCAGCAGTGAGTTGGGACAGGGGGACTATGGCTACACCTTC. It translates to CASSELGQGDYGYTF.

V gene TRBV27 combines with J gene TRBJ2-3, with 9 bases lining up with TRBD1. Trimming took 7 bases from V and 3 from J; bases not matched to a gene: 2. CDR3 length equals 13 residues. Per germline, CDR1 MNHEY and CDR2 SMNVEV (reference sequence). CDR3: CASKGTGTDTQYF. CDR3 DNA: TGTGCCAGCAAGGGGACAGGGACAGATACGCAGTATTTT.

The CDR3 loop reads CASSLIGGLFNSPLHF. CDR3 coding DNA: TGTGCCAGCAGCTTAATAGGAGGTCTTTTTAATTCACCCCTCCACTTT. This chain links TRBV7-2 with TRBJ1-6, with D unclear. V lost 2 bases to trimming and J lost 6 bases, with 14 bases between them. Germline V gene data show CDR1 as SGHTA and CDR2 as FQGNSA. The CDR3 extends over 16 amino acids.

This clone was recorded a few times. V is TRBV5-4 and J is TRBJ2-1; D possibly corresponds to TRBD2 (5 bases). This CDR3 is 13 amino acids long. Germline lookup yields CDR1 SGHNT and CDR2 YYREEE (reference sequence). The ends were cut back, 0 bases at V and 8 bases at J, with 9 bases in the middle. The CDR3 DNA sequence: TGTGCCAGCAGCTTGGTTAGCGCCGATGAGCAGTTCTTC. This encodes CASSLVSADEQFF.

The rearrangement links TRBV6-6 to TRBJ1-4; 8 bases agree with TRBD1. CDR3 size: 15 residues. Trimming cost V 7 bases and J 8 bases; bases outside gene matches: 12. Per the germline V gene, CDR1 is MNHNY and CDR2 is SVGAGI (reference sequence). The CDR3 sequence is CASNRQGSEKEKLFF. CDR3 nucleotide sequence: TGTGCCAGCAATAGACAGGGGTCAGAAAAGGAAAAACTGTTTTTT.

The rearrangement joins TRBV7-3 to TRBJ2-1; 7 bases fit TRBD1. The V segment lost 2 bases and the J segment 2 bases; nucleotides outside the gene matches: 3. CDR1 SGHTA and CDR2 FQGTGA come from the germline V gene. The CDR3 runs to 15 residues. The CDR3 loop reads CASSLEGQTYNEQFF. CDR3 nucleotide sequence: TGTGCCAGCAGCTTAGAGGGACAGACCTACAATGAGCAGTTCTTC. The full variable domain, in which reference TRBV7-3 and TRBJ2-1 provide the parts outside the CDR3, is GAGVSQTPSNKVTEKGKYVELRCDPISGHTALYWYRQSLGQGPEFLIYFQGTGAADDSGLPNDRFFAVRPEGSVSTLKIQRTERGDSAVYLCASSLEGQTYNEQFFGPGTRLTVL.

Here the CDR3 reads CASSEALTYEQYF. CDR3 DNA: TGTGCCAGCAGTGAAGCGCTTACCTACGAGCAGTACTTC. This chain links TRBV2 with TRBJ2-7; unclear D gene. The V and J ends lost 0 bases and 2 bases respectively, with 5 bases between them. CDR1 is SNHLY, CDR2 FYNNEI, per germline. The CDR3 is 13 residues long.